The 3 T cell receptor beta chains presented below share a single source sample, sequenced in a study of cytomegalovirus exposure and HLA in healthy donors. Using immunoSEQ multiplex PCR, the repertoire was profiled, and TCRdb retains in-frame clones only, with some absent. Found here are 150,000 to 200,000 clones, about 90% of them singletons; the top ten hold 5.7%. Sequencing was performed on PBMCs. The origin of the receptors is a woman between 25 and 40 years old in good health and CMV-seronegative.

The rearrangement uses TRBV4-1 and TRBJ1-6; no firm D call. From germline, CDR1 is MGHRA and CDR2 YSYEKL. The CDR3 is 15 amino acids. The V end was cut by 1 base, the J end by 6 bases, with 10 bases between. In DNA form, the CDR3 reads TGCGCCAGCAGCCAAGTGAGGGATTCTAATTCACCCCTCCACTTT. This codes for CASSQVRDSNSPLHF.

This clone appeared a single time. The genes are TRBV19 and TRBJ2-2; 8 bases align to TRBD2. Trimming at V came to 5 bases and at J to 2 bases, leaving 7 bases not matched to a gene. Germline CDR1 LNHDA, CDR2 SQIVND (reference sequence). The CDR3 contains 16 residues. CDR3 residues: CASSERTSLNTGELFF. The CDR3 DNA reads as TGTGCCAGTAGTGAAAGGACTAGCCTTAACACCGGGGAGCTGTTTTTT.

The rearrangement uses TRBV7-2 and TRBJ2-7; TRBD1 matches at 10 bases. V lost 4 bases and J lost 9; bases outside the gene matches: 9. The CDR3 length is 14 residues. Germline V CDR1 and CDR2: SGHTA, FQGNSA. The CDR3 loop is CASSSRQGAEVQYF. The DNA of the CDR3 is TGTGCCAGCAGCTCCCGACAGGGGGCGGAAGTGCAGTACTTC. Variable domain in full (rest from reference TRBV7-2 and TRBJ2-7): GAGVSQSPSNKVTEKGKDVELRCDPISGHTALYWYRQSLGQGLEFLIYFQGNSAPDKSGLPSDRFSAERTGGSVSTLTIQRTQQEDSAVYLCASSSRQGAEVQYFGPGTRLTVT.